The clone carrying this T cell receptor (beta chain) has a handful of counts. TCRdb recomputed calls from the reads with MiXCR, one row per CDR3 protein. The table lists about 400,000 distinct CDR3 sequences, roughly 18% of them singletons. The data belong to a study of T cell repertoires in cytomegalovirus infection. About the study: Based on public TCR beta signatures, there were indications of CMV infection and of a matching HLA type.

V was trimmed by 5 bases and J by 3 bases, leaving 14 bases between them. The germline V gene has CDR1 MNHEY and CDR2 SMNVEV (reference sequence). The CDR3 runs 14 residues. The receptor was derived from a human donor in good health (CMV status not recorded). Some clones in this sample may be carry-over from other donors' samples. The chain couples TRBV27 to TRBJ2-7; a possible D gene is TRBD1 (6 bases). The sequenced sample consisted of PBMCs. CDR3 bases: TGTGCCAGCAGTAACCATGACAGGTACTACGAGCAGTACTTC. The encoded protein is CASSNHDRYYEQYF.